The next 16 T cell receptor beta chains were all read from a single sample in a study of read filtering for tumor transcriptome and immune sequencing. This library used around 400 ng RNA and molecular barcoded adaptors spanning alpha/delta and beta/gamma chains. TCRdb redid the calling of the reads with MiXCR, one entry per CDR3 protein. The top ten hold about 18% of the sample, which has tens of thousands of distinct CDR3 sequences, more than 20% seen once. The sample taken for sequencing was a population of CD138-negative cells sorted from bone marrow. These TCRs come from a donor aged 40 or older with multiple myeloma.

This clonotype was seen many times. The chain recombines TRBV7-9 with TRBJ1-4; tentatively, D is TRBD1 (5 bases). The CDR3 is 16 amino acids. Trimming removed 4 bases from V and 6 bases from J, with 18 bases in between. Germline-derived CDR1 and CDR2 are SEHNR and FQNEAQ (reference sequence). The CDR3 sequence is CASSYWQGSSYEKLFF. CDR3 coding DNA: TGTGCCAGCAGCTACTGGCAGGGCAGCTCCTATGAAAAACTGTTTTTT.

Turning to this clonotype: This may arise from a read error, as a much more abundant clone is one base away. The chain joins TRBV5-1 to TRBJ2-5, with D tentatively TRBD1 or TRBD2 (5 bases each). This CDR3 is built from 14 residues. Germline values: CDR1 SGHRS, CDR2 YFSETQ. CDR3 protein: CASSFSTEGETRYF. The DNA of the CDR3 is TGCGCCAGCAGCTTTTCGACAGAGGGAGAGACCCGGTACTTC.

This clonotype was observed at least ten times. The CDR3 DNA reads TGCGCCAGCAGCCAAGTTTATCAGCGGGGAGGTGAGCAGTACTTC. Its translation: CASSQVYQRGGEQYF. The J gene is TRBJ2-7, the V gene TRBV4-1, with 7 bases that match TRBD2. The CDR3 runs to 15 residues. V lost 1 base to trimming and J lost 7 bases; unmatched junction nucleotides: 10. Germline V gives CDR1 MGHRA, CDR2 YSYEKL.

This clonotype was picked up many times. The V and J genes are TRBV12-3 or TRBV12-4 and TRBJ2-5, with D possibly matching TRBD2 (7 bases). The ends were cut back, 5 bases at V and 4 bases at J, with 20 bases in the middle. The CDR3 totals 16 residues. In DNA, the CDR3 is TGTGCCAGCAGTCCGATGGGGGTAGGGGGGGGAGAGACCCAGTACTTC. It specifies CASSPMGVGGGETQYF.

This clonotype is deemed medium-sized (0.01 to 0.1%). CDR3 residues: CASSALARYEQYF. In DNA form, the CDR3 reads TGTGCCAGCAGCGCACTAGCGCGCTACGAGCAGTACTTC. The V gene is TRBV7-9, the J gene TRBJ2-7, with TRBD2 identical over 7 bases. CDR1 is SEHNR, CDR2 FQNEAQ, per germline (reference sequence). Losses at the gene ends were 5 bases for V and 3 bases for J; bases not matched to a gene: 4. CDR3 length: 13 residues.

This clonotype showed up many times. The chain links TRBV28 to TRBJ1-1; D possibly corresponds to TRBD1 (5 bases). The CDR3 is 15 amino acids. V lost 4 bases and J lost 6, with 18 bases in between. Germline CDR1 is MDHEN and CDR2 is SYDVKM. CDR3 sequence: CASSSGGGGSAEAFF. The CDR3 coding sequence is TGTGCCAGCAGTTCCGGGGGTGGGGGTAGCGCTGAAGCTTTCTTT.

This clonotype occurred many times. The V and J genes are TRBV23-1 and TRBJ2-5; D gene ambiguous. TRBV23-1 is known as an ORF, though its function is uncertain. V lost 4 bases to trimming and J lost 0 bases, with 24 bases between them. The CDR3 loop spans 19 amino acids. The DNA for the CDR3 is TGCGCCAGCAGTCTATTTCCCGAGCAGACTCTCAAGTACCAAGAGACCCAGTACTTC. Protein: CASSLFPEQTLKYQETQYF.

This clonotype was detected many times. The chain is built from TRBV29-1 and TRBJ1-2; D possibly corresponds to TRBD1 (5 bases). The V gene lost 4 bases and the J gene lost 8 bases, with 11 bases spanning the gap. Per germline, CDR1 SQVTM and CDR2 ANQGSEA. CDR3 length: 11 residues. This chain's CDR3 is CSVGRENGYTF. CDR3 bases: TGCAGCGTTGGCAGGGAGAACGGCTACACCTTC.

On this clonotype itself: The junction departs from the called germline gene at one end, perhaps through a read error. The chain joins TRBV19 to TRBJ2-5, with D possibly matching TRBD2 (7 bases). This CDR3 comprises 13 residues. The germline V gene encodes CDR1 LNHDA and CDR2 SQIVND (reference sequence). The CDR3 sequence is CASRGAVQGTQYF. The CDR3 DNA reads as TGTGCCTCCCGGGGGGCAGTGCAAGGGACCCAGTACTTC.

The chain recombines TRBV12-3 or TRBV12-4 with TRBJ1-5; 8 positions match TRBD1. This CDR3 comprises 14 residues. J lost 6 bases, V lost 5 bases, and 6 bases had no gene match. The CDR3 reads CASSQTGGGQPQHF. Written as DNA, the CDR3 is TGTGCCAGCAGTCAAACAGGGGGAGGTCAGCCCCAGCATTTT.

The chain links TRBV29-1 to TRBJ2-7, with a possible D match to TRBD2 (6 bases). Looked up from germline, CDR1 is SQVTM and CDR2 is ANQGSEA. The V gene lost 4 bases and the J gene lost 4 bases, with 20 bases spanning the gap. The CDR3 has 15 residues. In DNA, the CDR3 is TGCAGCGTTGTAGGCGGGACTCCCGCAGGATACGAGCAGTACTTC. Encoded protein: CSVVGGTPAGYEQYF.

The table lists this clonotype with many counts. The V gene is TRBV20-1, the J gene TRBJ2-1, with 8 nucleotides matching TRBD1. V shed 3 bases, J shed 5 bases, and the junction held 12 bases outside the gene matches. The CDR3 consists of 16 residues. CDR1 and CDR2 (germline): DFQATT, SNEGSKA (reference sequence). Here the CDR3 DNA reads TGCAGTGCTAGCCGACCTACAGGGGGTAGAGACAATGAGCAGTTCTTC. This encodes CSASRPTGGRDNEQFF.

With regard to this clonotype: A much larger clone lies one base from this, so it may be a read error. This rearrangement joins TRBV12-3 or TRBV12-4 to TRBJ1-5; tentatively, D is TRBD1 (5 bases). This CDR3 comprises 15 residues. The CDR3 nucleotides are TGTGCCAGCAGCCCGGCCGGGACCGGGCATCAGTCCCAGCATTTT. It is translated as CASSPAGTGHQSQHF.

Only one count was recorded for this clonotype. The junction departs from germline at one end; a sequencing error may be responsible. The chain is built from TRBV6-1 and TRBJ1-5; D gene uncertain. This CDR3 is built from 12 residues. Germline V CDR1 and CDR2: MNHNS, SASEGT. Here the CDR3 DNA reads TGTGCCAGCTACACCCCCGGCCAGCCCCGGCATTTT. This gives the protein CASYTPGQPRHF.

This clonotype was recorded a few times. V and J are TRBV11-1 and TRBJ2-3; TRBD2 matches 10 bases. The germline V gene encodes CDR1 SGHAT and CDR2 FQDESV (reference sequence). The CDR3 sequence is 16 residues long. V gave up 5 bases and J gave up 2 bases; unmatched junction bases: 7. CDR3 coding DNA: TGTGCCAGCAGCCCCCGACTAGCGGGTCCCACAGATACGCAGTATTTT. Protein product: CASSPRLAGPTDTQYF.

The sample holds many counts of this clonotype. This sequence joins TRBV7-8 and TRBJ2-7; 7 positions match TRBD2. Looked up from germline, CDR1 is SGHVS and CDR2 is FQNEAQ. V lost 1 base and J lost 2; bases outside the gene matches: 5. This CDR3 region has 15 residues. The chain's CDR3 is CASSLEREAAYEQYF. CDR3 nucleotides: TGTGCCAGCAGCTTAGAACGGGAGGCCGCCTACGAGCAGTACTTC.